This T cell receptor beta chain was sequenced for a study of prognosis after radiotherapy for stage I lung cancer. Turning to the study itself: The patient group included nobody who received concurrent therapy with stereotactic body radiotherapy.

This clonotype was seen repeatedly, ten times or more. Its target is unknown. Broader study findings: The way patients used TRBV and TRBJ genes reportedly differed depending on whether they had metastases. Among expanded TCR clones, tumor specificity was not determined.

Researchers used two-round multiplex PCR to amplify TCR beta CDR3 starting from genomic DNA. Primers specific to each TRBV and TRBJ gene were used in first-round PCR. TCRdb fed the multiplex PCR reads into MiXCR, producing one record per CDR3 protein. Of 15,000 to 25,000 distinct CDR3 sequences in the sample, roughly 26% were seen once. Trimming shortened V by 2 bases and J by 3 bases, and 6 bases separated the two germline ends. This CDR3 is 13 amino acids long. The germline V gene encodes CDR1 SGHDN and CDR2 FVKESK. This receptor was taken from a donor of 50 years or more with non-small cell lung cancer. The V call is TRBV14, the J call TRBJ2-3; D gene unclear. Sequenced here: PBMCs, sampled before or after stereotactic body radiation therapy (not recorded which). This CDR3 is CASSQILTDTQYF. DNA of the CDR3: TGTGCCAGCAGCCAAATTCTAACAGATACGCAGTATTTT.